The source of this TCR beta chain is a study of T cell responses to AZD1222 COVID-19 vaccine. Data came from immunoSEQ multiplex PCR; TCRdb stores just in-frame clones and leaves some out. The sample carries 60,000 to 80,000 clones, 60% to 85% recorded once. Germline values: CDR1 SSHAT, CDR2 FNYEAQ (reference sequence). Losses at the gene ends were 5 bases for V and 7 bases for J; bases not matched to a gene: 9. CDR3 length: 15 amino acids. The sequences come from peripheral blood, collected 28 days after the second AZD1222 dose. The TCR was taken from an adult who received the AZD1222 COVID-19 vaccine. This sequence joins TRBV7-7 and TRBJ2-2; the match to TRBD1 covers 8 bases. Here the CDR3 reads CASSPRTGHSGELFF. In DNA, the CDR3 is TGTGCCAGCAGCCCCCGGACAGGGCATAGCGGGGAGCTGTTTTTT.